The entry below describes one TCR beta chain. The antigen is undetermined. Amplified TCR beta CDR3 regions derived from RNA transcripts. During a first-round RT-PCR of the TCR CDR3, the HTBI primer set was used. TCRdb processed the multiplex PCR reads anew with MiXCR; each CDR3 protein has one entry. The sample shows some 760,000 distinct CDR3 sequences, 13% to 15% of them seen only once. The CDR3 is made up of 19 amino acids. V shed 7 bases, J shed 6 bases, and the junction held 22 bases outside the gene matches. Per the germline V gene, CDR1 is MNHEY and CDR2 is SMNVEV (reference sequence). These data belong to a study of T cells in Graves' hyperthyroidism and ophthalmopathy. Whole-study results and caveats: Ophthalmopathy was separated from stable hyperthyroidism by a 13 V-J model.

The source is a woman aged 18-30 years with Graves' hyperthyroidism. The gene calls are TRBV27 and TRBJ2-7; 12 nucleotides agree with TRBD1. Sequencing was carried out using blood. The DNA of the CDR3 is TGTGCCAGCAATGCGCTCGGGACAGGGGGCGGACGGTTCCTAACCGAGCAGTACTTC. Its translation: CASNALGTGGGRFLTEQYF.